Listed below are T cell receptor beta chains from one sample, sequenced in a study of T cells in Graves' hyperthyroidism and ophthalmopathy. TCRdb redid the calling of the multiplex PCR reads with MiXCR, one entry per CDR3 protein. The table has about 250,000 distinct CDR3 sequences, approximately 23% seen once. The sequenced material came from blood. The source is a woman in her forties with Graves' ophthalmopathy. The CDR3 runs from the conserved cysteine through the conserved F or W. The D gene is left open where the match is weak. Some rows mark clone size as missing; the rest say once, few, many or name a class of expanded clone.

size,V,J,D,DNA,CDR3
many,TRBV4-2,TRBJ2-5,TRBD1,TGTGCCAGCAGCCAAGAGGAAGGGAGACAGGGAGATTCCCGTGTGACCCAGTACTTC,CASSQEEGRQGDSRVTQYF
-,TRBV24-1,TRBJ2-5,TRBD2,TGTGCCACCAGTTCCCGGGAGGAACAAGAGACCCAGTACTTC,CATSSREEQETQYF
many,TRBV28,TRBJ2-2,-,TGTGCCAGCAGTATCCCCTACACCGGGGAGCTGTTTTTT,CASSIPYTGELFF
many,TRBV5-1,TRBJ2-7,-,TGCGCCAGCAATGGGGGGGCCCACGAGCAGTACTTC,CASNGGAHEQYF
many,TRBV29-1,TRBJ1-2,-,TGCAGCGTCGCAGGAGGTCCGGACTATGGCTACACCTTC,CSVAGGPDYGYTF
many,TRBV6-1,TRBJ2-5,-,TGTGCCACCCAAGGGGGGAGCGAGACCCAGTACTTC,CATQGGSETQYF
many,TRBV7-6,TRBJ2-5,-,TGTGCCAGCAGCCGCGATGCAGGGGCGGAGACCCAGTACTTC,CASSRDAGAETQYF
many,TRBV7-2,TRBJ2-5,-,TGTGCCAGCAGCTCCACCCCGGTCCCCCAAGAGACCCAGTACTTC,CASSSTPVPQETQYF
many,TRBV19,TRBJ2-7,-,TGTGCCAGTAGTATATCTCCGGGACGCACCTACGAGCAGTACTTC,CASSISPGRTYEQYF
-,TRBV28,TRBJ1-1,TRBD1,TGTGCCAGCAGTTACTCTGCACAGGGGCATACTGAAGCTTTCTTT,CASSYSAQGHTEAFF
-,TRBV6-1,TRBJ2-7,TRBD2,TGTGCCAGCACCCCGCGGGGGACCAAATCCTACGAGCAGTACTTC,CASTPRGTKSYEQYF
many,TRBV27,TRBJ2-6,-,TGTGCCAGCAGTTTTAGACTCTCTGGGGCCAACGTCCTGACTTTC,CASSFRLSGANVLTF
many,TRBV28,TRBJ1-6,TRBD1,TGTGCCAGCAGTTTCCCGGACAGGGGGTATAATTCACCCCTCCACTTT,CASSFPDRGYNSPLHF
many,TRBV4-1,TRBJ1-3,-,TGCGCCAGCAGCCAAGCCGGGGGTCCCTCTGGAAACACCATATATTTT,CASSQAGGPSGNTIYF
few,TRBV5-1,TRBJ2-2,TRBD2,TGCGCCAGCAGCTTGGCTGGACTAGCGGGAGTCTCCGGGGAGCTGTTTTTT,CASSLAGLAGVSGELFF
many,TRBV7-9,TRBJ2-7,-,TGTGCCAGCAGTTTAGGCGTTTACGAGCAGTACTTC,CASSLGVYEQYF
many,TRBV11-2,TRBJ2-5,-,TGTGCCAGCAGCTTAGGGGTTGGGCTCGAGACCCAGTACTTC,CASSLGVGLETQYF